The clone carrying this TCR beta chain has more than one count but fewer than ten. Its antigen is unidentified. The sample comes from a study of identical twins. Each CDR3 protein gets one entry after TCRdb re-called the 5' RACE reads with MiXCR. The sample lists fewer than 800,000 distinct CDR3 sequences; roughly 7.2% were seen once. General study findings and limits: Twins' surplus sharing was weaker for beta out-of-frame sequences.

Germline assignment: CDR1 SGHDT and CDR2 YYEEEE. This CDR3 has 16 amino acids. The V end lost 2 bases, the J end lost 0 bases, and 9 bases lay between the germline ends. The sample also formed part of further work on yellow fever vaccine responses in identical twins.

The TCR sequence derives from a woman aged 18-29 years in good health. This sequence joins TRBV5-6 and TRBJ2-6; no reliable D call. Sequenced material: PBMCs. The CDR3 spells CASSFFSLSGANVLTF. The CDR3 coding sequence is TGTGCCAGCAGCTTTTTCTCTCTCTCTGGGGCCAACGTCCTGACTTTC.